This T cell receptor beta chain was found in a study of OX40 agonist ivuxolimab in advanced cancers. Per the germline V gene, CDR1 is MNHEY and CDR2 is SVGAGI. The CDR3 has 14 residues. The ends lost 5 bases at V and 13 bases at J; junction bases unmatched: 9. The data were produced by immunoSEQ multiplex PCR, yet TCRdb's version contains in-frame clones alone and is incomplete. Of 100,000 to 150,000 clones listed, about nine tenths are singletons. The material sequenced was CD4+ or CD8+ T cells sorted from blood, taken in a trial of the OX40 agonist ivuxolimab. This clonotype was obtained from an adult with an advanced solid tumor such as melanoma, head and neck, liver or kidney cancer. The V gene is TRBV6-5, the J gene TRBJ1-6, with 9 bases identical to TRBD1. DNA of the CDR3: TGTGCCAGCAGTCAAGGGACAGGGACTGGTCCCCTCCACTTT. Translated, it gives CASSQGTGTGPLHF.